This TCR beta chain was profiled in a study of blood T cell repertoires in COVID-19. About the study: From the United States, Italy and Spain came samples of acute and convalescent COVID-19. The cDNA or gDNA used as material had been derived from T cells, B-cell-depleted T cells, or PBMCs.

CDR3 length: 14 amino acids. CDR1 is SNHLY, CDR2 FYNNEI, per germline. The V gene lost 10 bases and the J gene lost 5 bases, with 17 bases spanning the gap. In the original workflow: Nucleated cell counts were estimated from reference gene primer amplification. Some clones are missing from TCRdb's copy, which holds only in-frame ones; the method was immunoSEQ multiplex PCR. V, J and clone size reflect that table, while D and trimming were determined from the DNA. The sample includes 150,000 to 200,000 clones, about 88% of them seen just once. This chain joins TRBV2 and TRBJ1-4, with D hard to call. Source material: peripheral blood. The clonotype was recovered from a human donor in a cohort sampled during active COVID-19. CDR3 amino acids: CATSYGPWNEKLFF. CDR3 coding DNA: TGTGCCACCTCGTATGGGCCGTGGAATGAAAAACTGTTTTTT.